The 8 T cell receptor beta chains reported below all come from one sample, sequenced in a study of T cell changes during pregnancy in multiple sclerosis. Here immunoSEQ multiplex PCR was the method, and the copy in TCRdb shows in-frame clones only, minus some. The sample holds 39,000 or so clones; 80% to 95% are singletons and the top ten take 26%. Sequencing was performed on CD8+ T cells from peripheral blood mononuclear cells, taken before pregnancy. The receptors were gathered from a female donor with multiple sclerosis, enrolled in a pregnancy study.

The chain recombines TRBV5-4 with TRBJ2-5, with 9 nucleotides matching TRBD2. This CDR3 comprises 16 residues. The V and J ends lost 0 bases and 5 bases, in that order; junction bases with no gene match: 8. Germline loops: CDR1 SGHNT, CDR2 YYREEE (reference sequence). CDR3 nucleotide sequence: TGTGCCAGCAGCTTGGGTTTAGCGGGAGCAGCGGAGACCCAGTACTTC. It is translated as CASSLGLAGAAETQYF.

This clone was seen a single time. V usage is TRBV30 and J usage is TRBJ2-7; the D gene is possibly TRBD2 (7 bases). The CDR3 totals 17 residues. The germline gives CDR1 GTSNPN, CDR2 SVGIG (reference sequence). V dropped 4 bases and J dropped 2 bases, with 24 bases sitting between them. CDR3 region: CAWTPPWRGGATYEQYF. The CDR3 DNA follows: TGTGCCTGGACCCCACCCTGGAGGGGGGGCGCAACCTACGAGCAGTACTTC.

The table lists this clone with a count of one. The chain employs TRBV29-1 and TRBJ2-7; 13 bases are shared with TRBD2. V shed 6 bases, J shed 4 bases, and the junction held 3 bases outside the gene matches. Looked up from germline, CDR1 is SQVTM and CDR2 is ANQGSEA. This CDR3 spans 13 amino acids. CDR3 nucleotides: TGCAGCGTGAGACTAGCGGGGGGTTACGAGCAGTACTTC. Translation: CSVRLAGGYEQYF.

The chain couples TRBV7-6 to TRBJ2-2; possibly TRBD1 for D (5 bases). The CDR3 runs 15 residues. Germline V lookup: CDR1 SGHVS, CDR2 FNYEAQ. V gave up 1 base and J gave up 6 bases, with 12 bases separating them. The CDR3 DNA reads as TGTGCCAGCAGCTTAGATGTGGGGCGCCCCGGGGAGCTGTTTTTT. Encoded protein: CASSLDVGRPGELFF.

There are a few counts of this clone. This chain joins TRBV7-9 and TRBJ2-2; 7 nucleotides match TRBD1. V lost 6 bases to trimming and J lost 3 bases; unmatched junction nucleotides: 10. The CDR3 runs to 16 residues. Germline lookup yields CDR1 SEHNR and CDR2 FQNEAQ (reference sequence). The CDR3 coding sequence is TGTGCCAGCAGAGCAACCCGAGACAGGGACACCGGGGAGCTGTTTTTT. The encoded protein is CASRATRDRDTGELFF.

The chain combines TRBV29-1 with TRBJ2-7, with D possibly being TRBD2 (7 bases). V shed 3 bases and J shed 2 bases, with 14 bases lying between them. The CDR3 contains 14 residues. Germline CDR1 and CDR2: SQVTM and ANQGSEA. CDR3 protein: CSVEKGEGPYEQYF. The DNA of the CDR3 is TGCAGCGTTGAGAAGGGGGAGGGCCCCTACGAGCAGTACTTC.

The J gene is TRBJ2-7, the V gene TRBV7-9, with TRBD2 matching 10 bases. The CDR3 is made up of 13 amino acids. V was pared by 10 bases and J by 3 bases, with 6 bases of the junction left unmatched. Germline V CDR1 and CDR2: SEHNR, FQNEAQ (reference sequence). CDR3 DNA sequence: TGTGCCACCCAACTAGCGGGGAGCTACGAGCAGTACTTC. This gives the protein CATQLAGSYEQYF.

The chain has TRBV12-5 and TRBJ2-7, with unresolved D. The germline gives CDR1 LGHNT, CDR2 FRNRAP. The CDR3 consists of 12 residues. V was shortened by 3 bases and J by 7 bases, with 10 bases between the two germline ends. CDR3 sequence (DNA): TGTGCTAGTGGTTTTTACGGTACGGAGCAGTACTTC. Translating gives CASGFYGTEQYF.